Described below is a single TCR beta chain sequence and its context. Here immunoSEQ multiplex PCR was the method, and the copy in TCRdb shows in-frame clones only, minus some. The sample has about 160,000 clones, 88% seen once; the top ten hold approximately 5.7%. This record belongs to a study of T cell responses to AZD1222 COVID-19 vaccine. The CDR3 length is 14 residues. Per the germline V gene, CDR1 is SNHLY and CDR2 is FYNNEI. The germline V and J ends were trimmed by 8 bases and 2 bases, with 16 bases remaining between them. The TCR comes from an adult in good health. The sequencing here drew on peripheral blood, taken on day 0 of AZD1222 vaccination. The rearrangement uses TRBV2 and TRBJ2-7, with a tentative D call TRBD2 (6 bases). The CDR3 protein is CASHYGEAAYEQYF. The DNA for the CDR3 is TGTGCCAGCCATTATGGGGAGGCGGCCTACGAGCAGTACTTC.